This passage covers 23 T cell receptor beta chains from one sample sequenced in a study of Ad26.COV2.S vaccination and SARS-CoV-2 variants. Sample treatment: about 20 received Ad26.COV2.S at low or high dose, single or two shots; 5 received placebo; per-sample allocation not given. Specimens were obtained on day 63 following the first vaccine or placebo injection. Profiled with immunoSEQ multiplex PCR; TCRdb holds only in-frame clones, not every one. The sample contains roughly 320,000 clones, roughly 91% of which appear only once. Sequences were derived from peripheral blood, sampled in a trial of Ad26.COV2.S vaccine versus placebo. The source of these receptors is a person aged 18 to 59 who received the Ad26.COV2.S COVID-19 vaccine or a placebo.

The rearrangement joins TRBV7-2 to TRBJ2-7, with D unclear. V was shortened by 5 bases and J by 1 base, with 15 bases between the two germline ends. The CDR3 spans 15 residues. Per germline, CDR1 SGHTA and CDR2 FQGNSA. The CDR3 nucleotides read TGTGCCAGCAGCCCATTTGGGGTGGGTTCCTACGAGCAGTACTTC. Translated: CASSPFGVGSYEQYF. Filled out from reference TRBV7-2 and TRBJ2-7, the complete variable domain reads GAGVSQSPSNKVTEKGKDVELRCDPISGHTALYWYRQSLGQGLEFLIYFQGNSAPDKSGLPSDRFSAERTGGSVSTLTIQRTQQEDSAVYLCASSPFGVGSYEQYFGPGTRLTVT.

The genes are TRBV15 and TRBJ2-7, with TRBD1 identical over 7 bases. The CDR3 loop spans 15 amino acids. The junction had 9 bases not matched to a gene; V was cut back by 4 bases and J by 3 bases. CDR1 and CDR2 from the germline V gene are LNHNV and YYDKDF (reference sequence). The CDR3 nucleotides read TGTGCCACCAGCAAAGAAGACAGGGCCCTCTACGAGCAGTACTTC. Translating gives CATSKEDRALYEQYF.

The V call is TRBV9, the J call TRBJ1-2, with D perhaps matching TRBD1 (5 bases). This CDR3 is built from 15 residues. V was trimmed by 3 bases and J by 7 bases, leaving 19 bases between them. Germline V gene data show CDR1 as SGDLS and CDR2 as YYNGEE. This CDR3 is CASSAPGTYFPGYTF. CDR3 in DNA: TGTGCCAGCAGCGCCCCCGGGACCTACTTCCCTGGCTACACCTTC.

This chain connects TRBV4-3 to TRBJ1-1; 7 bases match TRBD1. Losses at the gene ends were 0 bases for V and 7 bases for J; bases not matched to a gene: 11. Germline V lookup: CDR1 LGHNA, CDR2 YSLEER. This CDR3 has 16 amino acids. The CDR3 reads CASSQDSGGGLGEAFF. The CDR3 DNA reads TGCGCCAGCAGCCAAGATAGCGGAGGGGGCTTGGGTGAAGCTTTCTTT.

This clone was seen a handful of times. The gene calls are TRBV9 and TRBJ1-3; 7 nucleotides agree with TRBD1. V trimming: 2 bases; J trimming: 2 bases; junction bases outside the gene matches: 1. There are 14 residues in the CDR3. CDR1 and CDR2 from the germline V gene are SGDLS and YYNGEE. In nucleotides, the CDR3 is TGTGCCAGCAGCGTGACAGGGACTGGAAACACCATATATTTT. Encoded protein: CASSVTGTGNTIYF.

The chain couples TRBV4-1 to TRBJ2-2; D remains ambiguous. Trimming pared 1 base from V and 5 bases from J, leaving 11 bases between. CDR1 is MGHRA and CDR2 is YSYEKL in the germline V gene. The CDR3 has 15 residues. CDR3: CASSQGGQATGELFF. The CDR3 nucleotides read TGCGCCAGCAGCCAAGGTGGGCAAGCGACCGGGGAGCTGTTTTTT.

V gene TRBV9 combines with J gene TRBJ2-2; D possibly matches TRBD1 or TRBD2 (5 bases each). V lost 5 bases, J lost 0 bases, and 14 bases lay in between. The CDR3 is 16 residues long. From germline, CDR1 is SGDLS and CDR2 YYNGEE. The CDR3 sequence: CASRKTGTANTGELFF. The CDR3 bases are TGTGCCAGCAGGAAGACCGGGACCGCGAACACCGGGGAGCTGTTTTTT.

This clone showed up just once. The chain employs TRBV5-1 and TRBJ1-6; 10 positions agree with TRBD1. This CDR3 comprises 15 residues. V lost 0 bases to trimming and J lost 10 bases; unmatched junction nucleotides: 4. Germline CDR1 SGHRS, CDR2 YFSETQ. CDR3 in amino acids: CASSLAGTGDSPLHF. For the CDR3, the DNA is TGCGCCAGCAGCTTGGCCGGGACAGGGGACTCACCCCTCCACTTT.

CDR3: CASSGGGTEAFF. As DNA, the CDR3 is TGTGCCAGCTCAGGGGGAGGGACTGAAGCTTTCTTT. The rearrangement uses TRBV18 and TRBJ1-1, with a tentative D call TRBD1 (5 bases). Germline V gene sequence: CDR1 KGHSH, CDR2 LQKENI. This CDR3 region has 12 residues. The V end lost 5 bases, the J end lost 5 bases, and 9 bases lay between the germline ends.

The genes are TRBV6-6 and TRBJ1-2; TRBD1 might be the D (5 bases). CDR1 and CDR2 from the germline V gene are MNHNY and SVGAGI (reference sequence). Trimming pared 8 bases from V and 3 bases from J, leaving 16 bases between. CDR3 length: 14 amino acids. The CDR3, as DNA: TGTGCCAGCGGACCCTTAGCGGGACACTATGGCTACACCTTC. It is translated as CASGPLAGHYGYTF.

The rearrangement joins TRBV19 to TRBJ1-6; D perhaps matches TRBD1 (6 bases). V dropped 9 bases and J dropped 8 bases, with 20 bases sitting between them. The CDR3 runs 15 residues. The germline CDR1 and CDR2 sequences are LNHDA and SQIVND (reference sequence). The CDR3 DNA reads as TGTGCCAGCAACCAAGGGGGGACACCCGATTCACCCCTCCACTTT. Translation: CASNQGGTPDSPLHF.

This sequence joins TRBV29-1 and TRBJ1-2; possible D gene TRBD1, 5 bases. CDR3 length: 11 residues. V gave up 7 bases and J gave up 6 bases, with 12 bases separating them. From germline, CDR1 is SQVTM and CDR2 ANQGSEA. The CDR3 region has the DNA TGCAGCGCCTTTGGGGGGAATGGCTACACCTTC. It is translated as CSAFGGNGYTF.

The CDR3 region has the DNA TGTGCCAGCAGCAGAAACTATTACACCTTC. It translates to CASSRNYYTF. The rearrangement uses TRBV6-5 and TRBJ1-2; D is uncertain. This CDR3 is built from 10 residues. Germline CDR1 and CDR2: MNHEY and SVGAGI. Trimming removed 6 bases at V and 11 bases at J, with 10 bases between.

The chain is built from TRBV9 and TRBJ1-1, with TRBD1 matching 8 bases. The CDR3 totals 17 residues. Germline lookup yields CDR1 SGDLS and CDR2 YYNGEE. V shed 3 bases, J shed 0 bases, and the junction held 10 bases outside the gene matches. CDR3 amino acids: CASSGGGQALLNTEAFF. The CDR3 DNA reads as TGTGCCAGCAGCGGCGGGGGACAGGCCTTGTTGAACACTGAAGCTTTCTTT.

The rearrangement uses TRBV27 and TRBJ1-6; 7 bases agree with TRBD1. Germline V lookup: CDR1 MNHEY, CDR2 SMNVEV (reference sequence). V lost 3 bases and J lost 3; bases outside the gene matches: 8. The CDR3 has 17 amino acids. The CDR3 spells CASSFSGRQGYNSPLHF. The CDR3 nucleotides are TGTGCCAGCAGTTTTAGTGGGCGACAGGGCTATAATTCACCCCTCCACTTT.

The count of this clone is one. The rearrangement joins TRBV9 to TRBJ1-2; 7 bases fit TRBD1. This CDR3 spans 17 amino acids. Per the germline V gene, CDR1 is SGDLS and CDR2 is YYNGEE. After removal of 7 bases from V and 4 bases from J, the junction contained 19 bases not matched to a gene. In DNA, the CDR3 is TGTGCCAGCGCCCGTGGGAGAGGGGGCGCGGGGGTCTATGGCTACACCTTC. Translating gives CASARGRGGAGVYGYTF.

This CDR3 reads CASSTGAKWGEKLFF. The CDR3, as DNA: TGTGCCAGCAGTACAGGGGCCAAATGGGGTGAAAAACTGTTTTTT. This rearrangement joins TRBV27 to TRBJ1-4; the match to TRBD1 covers 7 bases. The CDR3 has 15 amino acids. The V gene end was trimmed by 5 bases and the J gene end by 7 bases; junction bases not matched to a gene: 10. CDR1 is MNHEY and CDR2 is SMNVEV in the germline V gene (reference sequence).

The chain has TRBV29-1 and TRBJ1-3; no firm D call. Deletions cut 1 base from V and 0 bases from J, with 4 bases between. This CDR3 spans 13 amino acids. CDR1 and CDR2 (germline): SQVTM, ANQGSEA. CDR3 sequence (DNA): TGCAGCGTTGAAGGGAGCTCTGGAAACACCATATATTTT. Amino acid sequence: CSVEGSSGNTIYF.

The chain employs TRBV2 and TRBJ2-1; D remains ambiguous. The ends were cut back, 3 bases at V and 6 bases at J, with 0 bases in the middle. The CDR3 has 10 residues. CDR1 is SNHLY and CDR2 is FYNNEI in the germline V gene. The DNA of the CDR3 is TGTGCCAGCAGTGACAATGAGCAGTTCTTC. It codes for CASSDNEQFF.

The V gene is TRBV2, the J gene TRBJ1-2; TRBD1 agrees at 7 bases. V gave up 4 bases and J gave up 4 bases; unmatched junction bases: 9. The CDR3 is 15 amino acids. CDR1 SNHLY and CDR2 FYNNEI come from the germline V gene. The CDR3 DNA is TGTGCCAGCAGTGGAACAGGGGATCATCGCTATGGCTACACCTTC. Translation: CASSGTGDHRYGYTF.

The rearrangement uses TRBV7-9 and TRBJ2-2; 10 bases agree with TRBD1. The germline V gene encodes CDR1 SEHNR and CDR2 FQNEAQ (reference sequence). The CDR3 is made up of 18 amino acids. The trim removed 6 bases at V and 6 bases at J, leaving 16 bases unmatched. CDR3 region: CASRPPPWGQGSAGELFF. The CDR3 DNA reads as TGTGCCAGCAGGCCTCCCCCTTGGGGACAGGGGTCGGCCGGGGAGCTGTTTTTT. Variable domain in full (rest from reference TRBV7-9 and TRBJ2-2): DTGVSQNPRHKITKRGQNVTFRCDPISEHNRLYWYRQTLGQGPEFLTYFQNEAQLEKSRLLSDRFSAERPKGSFSTLEIQRTEQGDSAMYLCASRPPPWGQGSAGELFFGEGSRLTVL.

J is TRBJ1-2 and V is TRBV30; 9 nucleotides align to TRBD1. This CDR3 has 11 amino acids. The trim removed 8 bases at V and 8 bases at J, leaving 6 bases unmatched. CDR1 and CDR2 (germline): GTSNPN, SVGIG (reference sequence). CDR3 sequence: CALTGGQGYTF. In DNA, the CDR3 is TGTGCCCTGACAGGGGGGCAAGGCTACACCTTC.

This rearrangement joins TRBV19 to TRBJ2-7; TRBD1 or TRBD2 may be the D gene (5 bases each). Germline loops: CDR1 LNHDA, CDR2 SQIVND (reference sequence). Between the trimmed V and J ends, which lost 5 bases and 3 bases, there was a span of 17 bases. The length of the CDR3 is 15 residues. This CDR3 reads CASSDAGASSYEQYF. The CDR3 DNA reads as TGTGCCAGTAGTGACGCCGGGGCTAGCAGCTACGAGCAGTACTTC.